This is a list of T cell receptor beta chains from one sample in a study of T cell repertoires in cytomegalovirus infection. TCRdb reanalysed the reads using MiXCR and keeps one entry per CDR3 protein. Counted here are 650,000 to 900,000 distinct CDR3 sequences, about 28% occurring once; the ten biggest clones make up around 12%. No antigens are known for them. The input for sequencing was cultured CD8+ T cells from PBMCs, taken from culture after CMV antigen stimulation. The receptors were gathered from a human donor in good health (CMV status not recorded). Some clones in this sample may be carry-over from other donors' samples. Both conserved end residues are part of each CDR3. The D gene is left open where the match is weak. Size values are once, few and many counts, or a class for expanded clones, and some rows have none.

J gene	V gene	D gene	clone size	CDR3 protein	CDR3 DNA
TRBJ2-1	TRBV10-1	.	.	CASSESEHEQFF	TGCGCCAGCAGTGAGTCGGAGCATGAGCAGTTCTTC
TRBJ1-6	TRBV2	TRBD1	few	CASSGTGLNSPLHF	TGTGCCAGCAGTGGGACAGGGCTGAATTCACCCCTCCACTTT
TRBJ2-6	TRBV27	TRBD1	.	CASSTYGTGTGPSGANVLTF	TGTGCCAGCAGCACCTATGGTACCGGGACAGGACCCTCTGGGGCCAACGTCCTGACTTTC
TRBJ2-1	TRBV4-1	.	.	CASSLGGTSLLHNEQFF	TGCGCCAGCAGCCTAGGGGGGACATCGTTACTCCACAATGAGCAGTTCTTC
TRBJ2-7	TRBV7-8	.	many	CASSLELTGYHEQYF	TGTGCCAGCAGCTTAGAACTAACGGGGTATCACGAGCAGTACTTC
TRBJ2-7	TRBV27	.	.	CASSDLDSYSYEQYF	TGTGCCAGCAGTGATCTGGACTCCTACTCCTACGAGCAGTACTTC
TRBJ1-1	TRBV19	.	.	CASSIKVMNTEAFF	TGTGCCAGTAGTATTAAGGTGATGAACACTGAAGCTTTCTTT
TRBJ2-3	TRBV7-9	.	many	CASSQRAETQYF	TGTGCCAGCAGCCAGCGGGCAGAAACGCAGTATTTT
TRBJ1-5	TRBV7-8	.	many	CASSLTGLQQPQHF	TGTGCCAGCAGCCTTACAGGGCTTCAACAGCCCCAGCATTTT
TRBJ2-3	TRBV7-9	TRBD2	.	CASSLGTSAQYF	TGTGCCAGCAGCTTAGGGACTAGCGCGCAGTATTTT
TRBJ2-5	TRBV15	.	few	CATSPGGTGQETQYF	TGTGCCACCAGCCCTGGCGGGACCGGCCAAGAGACCCAGTACTTC
TRBJ2-1	TRBV10-2	.	.	CASRTHEQFF	TGCGCCAGCAGGACACATGAGCAGTTCTTC
TRBJ2-2	TRBV4-2	TRBD2	.	CASSQLLAGASNTGELFF	TGTGCCAGCAGCCAACTTCTAGCGGGGGCTTCGAACACCGGGGAGCTGTTTTTT
TRBJ2-1	TRBV6-2/TRBV6-3	.	few	CASSWDSVEQFF	TGTGCCAGCAGTTGGGACTCCGTAGAGCAGTTCTTC
TRBJ2-3	TRBV28	.	.	CASSLGGSSDTQYF	TGTGCCAGCAGTTTAGGGGGCTCCTCAGATACGCAGTATTTT
TRBJ2-1	TRBV7-2	.	many	CASSPSGLYNEQFF	TGTGCCAGCAGCCCCTCAGGACTATACAATGAGCAGTTCTTC
TRBJ1-5	TRBV20-1	TRBD1	.	CSARDGQGSGQPQHF	TGCAGTGCTAGAGATGGACAGGGATCCGGTCAGCCCCAGCATTTT
TRBJ1-1	TRBV27	.	.	CASTAGPKAFF	TGTGCCAGCACCGCAGGGCCTAAAGCTTTCTTT
TRBJ2-5	TRBV7-6	.	few	CASSLLLGETQYF	TGTGCCAGCAGCTTACTTCTGGGGGAGACCCAGTACTTC
TRBJ2-7	TRBV6-6	.	.	CASSYITGEYEQYF	TGTGCCAGCAGTTACATCACAGGTGAATACGAGCAGTACTTC
TRBJ1-4	TRBV28	.	few	CASNRGGEKLFF	TGTGCCAGCAACCGCGGGGGTGAAAAACTGTTTTTT
TRBJ1-1	TRBV5-1	TRBD1	once	CASSGGTEVNTEAFF	TGCGCCAGCAGCGGAGGGACAGAAGTGAACACTGAAGCTTTCTTT
TRBJ2-1	TRBV5-6	.	.	CASSTETGVGGFPYNEQFF	TGTGCCAGCAGCACCGAAACAGGGGTCGGGGGGTTTCCCTACAATGAGCAGTTCTTC
TRBJ2-7	TRBV7-9	TRBD1	few	CASSPEVQGMNEQYF	TGTGCCAGCAGCCCAGAGGTACAGGGGATGAACGAGCAGTACTTC
TRBJ1-1	TRBV12-5	.	.	CASGLGAPNTEAFF	TGTGCTAGTGGTTTGGGGGCCCCGAACACTGAAGCTTTCTTT
TRBJ2-1	TRBV29-1	.	.	CSVEGGENWAYNEQFF	TGCAGCGTTGAAGGGGGAGAAAACTGGGCCTACAATGAGCAGTTCTTC
TRBJ2-3	TRBV5-4	TRBD2	many	CASSHRLAPFTDTQYF	TGTGCCAGCAGCCACCGACTAGCGCCCTTCACAGATACGCAGTATTTT
TRBJ2-1	TRBV13	TRBD2	.	CASSWGERGGNEQFF	TGTGCCAGCAGCTGGGGCGAGCGGGGGGGCAATGAGCAGTTCTTC
TRBJ2-1	TRBV4-1	TRBD1	.	CASSQPRGDRDNEQFF	TGCGCCAGCAGCCAACCTAGGGGGGACAGGGACAATGAGCAGTTCTTC
TRBJ2-5	TRBV12-3/TRBV12-4	.	few	CASSPQRESQYF	TGTGCCAGCAGTCCTCAGAGAGAGTCCCAGTACTTC
TRBJ2-3	TRBV20-1	TRBD1	few	CSANRGPPDTQYF	TGCAGTGCAAACAGGGGTCCCCCAGATACGCAGTATTTT